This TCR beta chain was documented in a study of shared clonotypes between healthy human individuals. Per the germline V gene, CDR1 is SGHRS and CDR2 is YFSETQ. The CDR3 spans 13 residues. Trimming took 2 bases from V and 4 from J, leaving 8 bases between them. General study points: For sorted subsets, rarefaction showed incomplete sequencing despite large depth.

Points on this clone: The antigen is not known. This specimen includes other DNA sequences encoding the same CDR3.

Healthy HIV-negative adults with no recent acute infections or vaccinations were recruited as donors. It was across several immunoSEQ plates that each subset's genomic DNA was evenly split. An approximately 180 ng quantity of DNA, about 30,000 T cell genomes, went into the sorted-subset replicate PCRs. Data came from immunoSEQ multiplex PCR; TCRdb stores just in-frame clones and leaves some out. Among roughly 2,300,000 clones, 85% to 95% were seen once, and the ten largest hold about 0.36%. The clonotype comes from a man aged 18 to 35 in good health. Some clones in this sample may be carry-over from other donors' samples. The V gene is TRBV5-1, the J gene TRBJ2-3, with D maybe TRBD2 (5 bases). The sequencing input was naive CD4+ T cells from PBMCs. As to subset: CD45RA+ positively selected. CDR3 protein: CASSFSGADTQYF. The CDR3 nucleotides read TGCGCCAGCAGCTTTTCCGGGGCAGATACGCAGTATTTT.